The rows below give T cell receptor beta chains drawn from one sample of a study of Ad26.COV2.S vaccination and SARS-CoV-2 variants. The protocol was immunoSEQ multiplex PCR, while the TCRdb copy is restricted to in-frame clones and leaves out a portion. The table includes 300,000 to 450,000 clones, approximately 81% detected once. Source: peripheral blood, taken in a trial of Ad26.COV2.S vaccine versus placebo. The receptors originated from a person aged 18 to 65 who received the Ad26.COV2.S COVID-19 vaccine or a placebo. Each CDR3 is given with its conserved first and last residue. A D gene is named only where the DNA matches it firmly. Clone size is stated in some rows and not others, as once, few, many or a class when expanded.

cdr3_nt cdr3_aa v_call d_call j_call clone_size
TGTGCCAGCAGCTTGACAGCAACTAATGAAAAACTGTTTTTT CASSLTATNEKLFF TRBV3-1/TRBV3-2 NA TRBJ1-4 NA
TGTGCCAGCAGCCCAGTAGAGTTCCGGACAGAGACCCAGTACTTC CASSPVEFRTETQYF TRBV11-2 NA TRBJ2-5 NA
TGTGCCAGCTCACCATCACAGGGGTCCAATGAGCAGTTCTTC CASSPSQGSNEQFF TRBV18 TRBD1 TRBJ2-1 NA
TGTGCCAGCAGCTTAGTCCCTAAGCTCGGGGTTAATAGCAATCAGCCCCAGCATTTT CASSLVPKLGVNSNQPQHF TRBV7-9 NA TRBJ1-5 NA
TGTGCCAGCAGCTTAGCAGTCCAGGGGGCGAGGGAGCAGTACTTC CASSLAVQGAREQYF TRBV11-2 TRBD1 TRBJ2-7 NA
TGTGCCTGGAGTGAAGGGGACATCCACGAGCAGTACTTC CAWSEGDIHEQYF TRBV30 NA TRBJ2-7 NA
TGCAGTGCTCTAGCGGGGGATACGCAGTATTTT CSALAGDTQYF TRBV20-1 TRBD2 TRBJ2-3 few
TGTGCCAGCAGTGAGGAGGGGGGCAATGAGCAGTTCTTC CASSEEGGNEQFF TRBV2 NA TRBJ2-1 NA
TGTGCCAGTAGTATTGGCCGCGCTACGACTGAAGCTTTCTTT CASSIGRATTEAFF TRBV19 NA TRBJ1-1 NA
TGTGCCAGCAGCCCTTTAGGGACGGGAGCTTTCTTT CASSPLGTGAFF TRBV12-3/TRBV12-4 NA TRBJ1-1 NA
TGTGCCAGCAGCCAAGATCGGGCGCGGGAGCTGTTTTTT CASSQDRARELFF TRBV3-1/TRBV3-2 NA TRBJ2-2 NA
TGTGCCAGTAGCATTAGCAACTCCTACAATGAGCAGTTCTTC CASSISNSYNEQFF TRBV19 NA TRBJ2-1 NA
TGTGCCAGCAGCGTAGCCCCCGGGACAGGGGTCGAGCAGTACTTC CASSVAPGTGVEQYF TRBV9 TRBD1 TRBJ2-7 NA
TGTGCCAGCAGCCCCTGGGACGGTAATGAAAAACTGTTTTTT CASSPWDGNEKLFF TRBV6-2/TRBV6-3 NA TRBJ1-4 NA
TGTGCCAGCACCTATTCCTACGAGCAGTACTTC CASTYSYEQYF TRBV2 NA TRBJ2-7 once
TGTGCCAGCAGTTTTCAGGGACTCTACGAGCAGTACTTC CASSFQGLYEQYF TRBV28 NA TRBJ2-7 NA
TGTGCCAGCACGGCCTCGAACAGGGCCCACGAGCAGTACTTC CASTASNRAHEQYF TRBV6-5 NA TRBJ2-7 few
TGTGCCAGCAGCCATGGGGGCGTGGGGTATGGCTACACCTTC CASSHGGVGYGYTF TRBV3-1/TRBV3-2 NA TRBJ1-2 NA
TGTGCCAGCTCACCAAGGATCACTGAAGCTTTCTTT CASSPRITEAFF TRBV18 NA TRBJ1-1 few
TGTGCCAGCAGTTACCGCATGGGGAACACTGAAGCTTTCTTT CASSYRMGNTEAFF TRBV6-5 NA TRBJ1-1 NA
TGTGCCAGTAGCCTCGCCCGGACGTGGGTGAACACTGAAGCTTTCTTT CASSLARTWVNTEAFF TRBV19 NA TRBJ1-1 NA
TGCGCCAGCAGCCGACAGGGGCAACTTACCGGGGAGCTGTTTTTT CASSRQGQLTGELFF TRBV5-1 TRBD1 TRBJ2-2 NA
TGCGCCAGCAGCCCAAGTCGACAGCCGCTCAATGAGCAGTTCTTC CASSPSRQPLNEQFF TRBV4-3 NA TRBJ2-1 NA
TGCGCCAGCAGCCAAGGACGGACCGGGACCGGAAACACCATATATTTT CASSQGRTGTGNTIYF TRBV4-3 NA TRBJ1-3 NA
TGCGCCAGCAGCCCGAACACCGGGGAGCTGTTTTTT CASSPNTGELFF TRBV5-1 NA TRBJ2-2 NA
TGTGCCACCAGTGACCGCTCGATCGACCGCGGAAACACCATATATTTT CATSDRSIDRGNTIYF TRBV24-1 NA TRBJ1-3 NA
TGTGCCAGCAGCTACCGGGACAGCTACGAGCAGTACTTC CASSYRDSYEQYF TRBV7-9 TRBD1 TRBJ2-7 NA
TGTGCCACCAGTGATGCCATAGGAGGGCGGGAGAACACCGGGGAGCTGTTTTTT CATSDAIGGRENTGELFF TRBV24-1 NA TRBJ2-2 NA
TGCGCCAGCAGGACGGGACAGGTCCAAGGGGGCTACACCTTC CASRTGQVQGGYTF TRBV4-1 TRBD1 TRBJ1-2 NA
TGTGCCAGCTCCTTGACTAGCGGGGGGACAGATACGCAGTATTTT CASSLTSGGTDTQYF TRBV18 TRBD2 TRBJ2-3 once
TGTGCCTGGAGTGTACTGCAGTCGGACGAGCAGTACTTC CAWSVLQSDEQYF TRBV30 NA TRBJ2-7 NA
TGTGCCAGCAGCAAGGGTGAGAATGAGCAGTTCTTC CASSKGENEQFF TRBV21-1 NA TRBJ2-1 NA
TGTGCCAGCAGTTTATACGGTAACCAAGAGACCCAGTACTTC CASSLYGNQETQYF TRBV28 NA TRBJ2-5 few
TGTGCCAGTAGTAAGGCTAGCGGGAGCACAGATACGCAGTATTTT CASSKASGSTDTQYF TRBV19 TRBD2 TRBJ2-3 NA
TGTGCCAGCAGCTTGTGGGCGGATAGCACAGATACGCAGTATTTT CASSLWADSTDTQYF TRBV5-5 NA TRBJ2-3 NA
TGCGCCAGCAGCCAAGGACAGGGGGACTACGAGCAGTACTTC CASSQGQGDYEQYF TRBV4-3 TRBD1 TRBJ2-7 NA